These T cell receptor beta chains were read from a single sample in a study of blood T cells in healthy people across ages. TCRdb recomputed calls from the 5' RACE reads with MiXCR, one row per CDR3 protein. Of some 1.6 million distinct CDR3 sequences in the sample, about 35% were seen once. The source material was blood. The receptors stem from a woman in her 30s in good health. The CDR3 runs from the conserved cysteine through the conserved F or W. Each record gives: J gene, V gene, CDR3 protein.

>TRBJ2-5|TRBV9
CASSVYGGPQETQYF
>TRBJ1-1|TRBV30
CAWTRRGGRGTEAFF
>TRBJ2-1|TRBV27
CASSFPASGGRREQFF
>TRBJ2-7|TRBV4-1
CASSQEARVYEQYF
>TRBJ2-1|TRBV6-2/TRBV6-3
CASQDSPDNEQFF
>TRBJ2-7|TRBV28
CASSRREEQYF
>TRBJ2-3|TRBV12-3/TRBV12-4
CASSLAGNADTQYF
>TRBJ2-3|TRBV7-2
CASSRDRVFPDTQYF
>TRBJ2-3|TRBV3-1
CASSPRGGRRTDTQYF
>TRBJ2-5|TRBV7-2
CASSLGYRGGETQYF
>TRBJ1-1|TRBV6-4
CASSVPRRNTEAFF
>TRBJ2-1|TRBV28
CASSSGGHNEQFF
>TRBJ2-2|TRBV28
CASSFTINTGELFF
>TRBJ2-2|TRBV2
CASSWRKGPTGELFF
>TRBJ2-3|TRBV20-1
CSASPDPTDTQYF
>TRBJ2-2|TRBV9
CASSPRGTPNTGELFF
>TRBJ1-5|TRBV6-6
CASSYSTRSNQPQHF
>TRBJ2-3|TRBV12-3/TRBV12-4
CASSLRLAGGRRTDTQYF
>TRBJ2-1|TRBV20-1
CSARGGTKSSYNEQFF
>.|TRBV6-6
CVSSYMGLAGDEQYF
>TRBJ2-7|TRBV4-1
CASSQASLLPGQGANEQYF
>TRBJ2-7|TRBV12-3/TRBV12-4
CASIPGSGGTYEQYF
>TRBJ1-4|TRBV29-1
CSVGGGSEKRFF
>TRBJ2-7|TRBV27
CASWGSKYEQYF
>TRBJ1-2|TRBV28
CASSHRGLPYGYTF
>TRBJ2-3|TRBV6-2/TRBV6-3
CASSYSYSTDTQYF
>TRBJ1-1|TRBV6-6
CASSYSTGMNTEAFF
>TRBJ1-4|TRBV4-1
CASSWQLDEKLFF
>TRBJ2-7|TRBV28
CASRPLYMASYEQYF